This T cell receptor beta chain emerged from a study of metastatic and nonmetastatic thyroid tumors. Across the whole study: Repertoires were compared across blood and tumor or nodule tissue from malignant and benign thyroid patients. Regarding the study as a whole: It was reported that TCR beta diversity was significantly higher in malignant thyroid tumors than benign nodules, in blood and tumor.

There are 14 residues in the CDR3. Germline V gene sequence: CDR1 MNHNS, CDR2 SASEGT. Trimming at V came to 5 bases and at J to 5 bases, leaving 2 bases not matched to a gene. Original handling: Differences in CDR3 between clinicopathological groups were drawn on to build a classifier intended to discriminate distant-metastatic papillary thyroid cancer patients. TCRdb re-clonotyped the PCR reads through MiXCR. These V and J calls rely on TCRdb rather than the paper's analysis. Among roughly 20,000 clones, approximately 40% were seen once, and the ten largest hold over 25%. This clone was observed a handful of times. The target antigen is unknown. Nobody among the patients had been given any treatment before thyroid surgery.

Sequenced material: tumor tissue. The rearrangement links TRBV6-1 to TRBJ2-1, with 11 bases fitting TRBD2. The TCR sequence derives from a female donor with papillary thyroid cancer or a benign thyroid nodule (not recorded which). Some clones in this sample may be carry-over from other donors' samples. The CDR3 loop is CASSTGLADNEQFF. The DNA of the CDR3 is TGTGCCAGCAGTACGGGACTAGCGGACAATGAGCAGTTCTTC.